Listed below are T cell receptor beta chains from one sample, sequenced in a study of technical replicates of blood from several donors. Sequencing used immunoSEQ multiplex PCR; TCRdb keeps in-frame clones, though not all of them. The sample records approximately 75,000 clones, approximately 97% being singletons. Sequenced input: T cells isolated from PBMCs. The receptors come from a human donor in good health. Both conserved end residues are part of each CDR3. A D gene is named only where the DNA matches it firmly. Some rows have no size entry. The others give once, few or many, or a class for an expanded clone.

TGTGCCAGCAGTGAATGGGGAGGGACTAGCGGGAGTAATGAGCAGTTCTTC CASSEWGGTSGSNEQFF TRBV6-1 NA TRBJ2-1 TRBD2
TGTGCCAGCAGCGTAGCTTGGGGGGGCTACGAGCAGTACTTC CASSVAWGGYEQYF TRBV9 NA TRBJ2-7 TRBD2
TGTGCCAGCATATCCCATACTCGGAATTCACCCCTCCACTTT CASISHTRNSPLHF TRBV25-1 NA TRBJ1-6 NA
TGTGCCAGTAGTATAACGCCGGGACTAGCCTACGAGCAGTACTTC CASSITPGLAYEQYF TRBV19 NA TRBJ2-7 TRBD2
TGTGCCAGCAGCTTTTGGGGAGAACACCAAGGTGGCACAGATACGCAGTATTTT CASSFWGEHQGGTDTQYF TRBV7-3 NA TRBJ2-3 NA
TGCGCCAGCAGTGGTGCGTTGACCTACGAGCAGTACTTC CASSGALTYEQYF TRBV5-1 NA TRBJ2-7 NA
TGCAGCGTTGCCCTAGCGGGGGACTACGAGCAGTACTTC CSVALAGDYEQYF TRBV29-1 NA TRBJ2-7 TRBD2
TGCGCCAGCAGCCAAGCTTTAGACAGGGCGGGCAATGAGCAGTTCTTC CASSQALDRAGNEQFF TRBV4-1 NA TRBJ2-1 TRBD1
TGTGCCAGCAGCTCTAACTACGAGCAGTACTTC CASSSNYEQYF TRBV5-4 NA TRBJ2-7 NA
TGTGCCATCAGCTCGGACGGGAACAATCAGCCCCAGCATTTT CAISSDGNNQPQHF TRBV10-3 NA TRBJ1-5 NA
TGTGCCAGCGATCTCCCAAAGGGCAGGGAGGGCGCAGATACGCAGTATTTT CASDLPKGREGADTQYF TRBV28 NA TRBJ2-3 TRBD2
TGTGCCTCGAAAACAGTGGTCACCGGGGAGCTGTTTTTT CASKTVVTGELFF TRBV19 NA TRBJ2-2 NA
TGTGCCAGCAGTGCTCCCTTCGCAGGGGGAAGCGGCTACACCTTC CASSAPFAGGSGYTF TRBV6-5 NA TRBJ1-2 TRBD1
TGTGCCAGCGACGGAGACAGGGTCCCCCCCGAGCAGTACTTC CASDGDRVPPEQYF TRBV5-8 NA TRBJ2-7 TRBD1
TGTGCCAGCAGTTCGGGACTAGCGGAAACAGATACGCAGTATTTT CASSSGLAETDTQYF TRBV6-5 NA TRBJ2-3 TRBD2
TGTGCCTGGAGTGTGAAAGGATGGGGCCCCGGAGAGACCCAGTACTTC CAWSVKGWGPGETQYF TRBV30 NA TRBJ2-5 NA
TGTGCCACCCGGGACTACCAGATGGGGGAGACCCAGTACTTC CATRDYQMGETQYF TRBV6-1 NA TRBJ2-5 TRBD2
TGTGCCAGCAGCTTTGTTGCAGTATCCTATGGCTACACCTTC CASSFVAVSYGYTF TRBV7-9 NA TRBJ1-2 NA
TGTGCCAGCAGTCTGGACAGGGGAGAGACCCAGTACTTC CASSLDRGETQYF TRBV5-6 NA TRBJ2-5 TRBD1
TGTGCCAGCAGCTATGGACAGCCCTATGGCTACACCTTC CASSYGQPYGYTF TRBV13 NA TRBJ1-2 NA
TGTGCCAGCAGTGGGGCAGGGGGCCTAAATCAGCCCCAGCATTTT CASSGAGGLNQPQHF TRBV2 NA TRBJ1-5 TRBD1
TGTGCCAGCAGCCAATCCGGGACACTTTACAATGAGCAGTTCTTC CASSQSGTLYNEQFF TRBV27 once TRBJ2-1 NA
TGTGCCAGCCGGACAGGCCGGGGTCAGCCCCAGCATTTT CASRTGRGQPQHF TRBV10-3 NA TRBJ1-5 TRBD1
TGTGCCAGCAGGGCAGGGGGAGACGAAAAACTGTTTTTT CASRAGGDEKLFF TRBV6-5 NA TRBJ1-4 TRBD1
TGTGCCAGCACAGGGGGCTTTTACAATGAGCAGTTCTTC CASTGGFYNEQFF TRBV27 NA TRBJ2-1 TRBD1